This TCR beta chain was captured by sequencing in a study of cytomegalovirus exposure and HLA in healthy donors (dated by TCRdb to about 2017). Study-level background: In an earlier analysis of about 560 of the donors, approximately 300 Gb of sequence data and approximately 120 million unique TCR beta sequences from 180 million or so T cells were reported. An early release that covered several hundred HLA-typed donors contained around 330 gigabases of sequencing data and 70 million to 100 million unique TCR sequences. Among the roughly 410 genotyped donors, approximately 81% belonged to the genetic ancestry cluster associated with self-reported Caucasian donors. The study aimed to test whether cataloging public T cell receptors could reveal signatures of past pathogen exposure. The T cell repertoires of around 670 subjects were profiled by immunosequencing and related to cytomegalovirus serostatus. A separate validation cohort of about 110 different subjects was used in addition to the roughly 670-subject first cohort. To predict cytomegalovirus infection status, the study brought together high-throughput TCR immunosequencing, statistical association of individual TCRs with disease status, and machine learning. A later analysis re-analyzed previously published TCR beta repertoires from 500 to 700 donors and added high-resolution HLA genotyping to study TCR occurrence patterns. Rather than using new phenotypic data, the later analysis identified candidate immune exposures from TCR beta sequences and from how often those sequences occurred across donors. In an earlier analysis of more than 550 of the donors, high-throughput TCR beta sequencing was used to judge whether each TCR beta V gene segment behaved as functional or pseudogenic. Alongside the repertoire data, information on donor age, sex, ethnicity and CMV serostatus was compiled. A later genetic analysis used genome-wide SNP genotypes for about 65% of the 666 donors, treating that subset as a discovery cohort. All discovery cohort repertoires had been generated using a single sequencing platform. HLA typing included class I and class II loci at four-digit resolution. Typing coverage differed by locus: A, B, C, DRB1 and DQB1 were typed in roughly 620-640 donors, DQA1 in about 500, DPA1 in around 580, and DPB1 in 472. Five DR-DQ haplotypes were treated as single units for association and clustering because of strong linkage in the cohort. Among some 400 genotyped donors of the cohort, an average of roughly 230,000 unique TCR beta nucleotide sequences was sequenced per donor, of which about 18% were non-productive. The investigation overall reported the following: Linkage disequilibrium might explain the correlated functional status among segregating V segments, but an unknown experimental factor could not be ruled out. In an earlier analysis of 587 of the donors, most TCR beta V segments appeared in productive rearrangements about 90% or about 30% of the time, broadly matching IMGT annotations. Three of the identified cytomegalovirus-associated TCR beta chains were confirmed in vitro to be specific for cytomegalovirus antigens. At a false discovery rate of 0.05, a later analysis linked roughly 17,000 TCR beta sequences to specific HLA alleles. Sequencing depth was assumed to be roughly uniform across donors in the presence/absence analyses, though that assumption may not hold. Most CMV-associated TCR beta chains appeared to be HLA-restricted in a later analysis, and the HLA associations seemed to be driven largely by CMV exposure. Some IMGT-functional V segments, including TRBV6-2 and TRBV6-3, could not be told apart with the 87-base-pair reads, so those segments were excluded. Cytomegalovirus status was reported to be diagnosed by the classifier with high specificity and sensitivity in both the original and validation cohorts. In the study, roughly 160 TCR beta chains were listed as associated with cytomegalovirus. Compared with the roughly 700-donor mean, donors in an Asian-associated ancestry cluster had fewer N-insertions in productive TCRs, according to a later genetic analysis. According to a later analysis, parvovirus B19, influenza, CMV and Epstein-Barr virus appeared linked to several top co-occurrence clusters. A further reported finding was that TCR beta sequences accurately predicted the HLA-A and HLA-B alleles for most subjects in the first cohort. In a later analysis, HLA-associated TCR beta chains were found to be more clonally expanded and to have lower generation probabilities than equally common non-associated chains. The only immune exposure information available for the cohort was CMV serostatus. While some public TCRs were present in many individuals, most TCR sequences turned up only very rarely across donors. The authors suggested that the approach could potentially be generalized to other disease states and immunological phenotypes. HLA typing was unavailable for some donors at each locus, so association tests used only the typed subset. V-gene and J-gene trimming of TCR beta chains was associated with a missense DCLRE1C variant in a later genetic analysis, and the association was replicated in an independent cohort. According to a later analysis, TCR association rates differed among HLA loci, with DRB1 alleles showing the most associated TCRs and HLA-C alleles showing the fewest. In this cohort, only TCR beta chains were sequenced, and detectable features were limited by the absence of alpha or paired-chain data. Strong co-occurrence of HLA alleles, especially DR and DQ, made assigning TCR associations to individual alleles difficult. A group of highly shared sequence variants was considered likely to be a technical artifact of the sequencing pipeline. Because counts were too low, approximately 18 rarely observed V segments, including chromosome 9 orphons, were excluded from the earlier analysis of several hundred of the donors.

Sequences MNHEY (CDR1) and SVGAGI (CDR2) are obtained from the germline V gene. The cysteine opens and the phenylalanine closes a CDR3 of 13 amino acids. Only the CDR3 DNA is retained, 39 bases long and in frame from the first base. The trim is 7 bases for V and 0 bases for J, with a gap of 9 bases between the germline ends. A remark on this clone: The antigen this receptor binds is unknown.

Library preparation employed the immunoSEQ multiplex PCR assay. A mixture of 60 forward primers for TCR Vbeta segments and 13 reverse primers for TCR Jbeta segments was used in the multiplex PCR. The CDR3 region of rearranged TCR beta genes was amplified from genomic DNA by a multiplex PCR assay. The amplified TCR beta libraries were sequenced on the Illumina HiSeq System as 87-base-pair reads. From the authors' description of their analysis: A later analysis counted tens of millions of unique TCR beta chains across the 666 repertoires, and some 12 million of these chains were shared by at least two donors. Raw reads were error-corrected and collapsed into unique sequences by a nearest-neighbor algorithm in which closely related sequences were merged to remove PCR and sequencing errors. CDR3 sequences were aligned to IMGT reference sequences to assign V, D and J gene segments. For a sequence to be retained, a match of at least six nucleotides was required to both a V gene segment and a J gene segment. A rearrangement was called productive if the CDR3 had no stop codons and remained in frame with V and J, and every other rearrangement was called non-productive. CDR3 was defined according to IMGT convention as the region running from the second conserved V-encoded cysteine to the conserved J-encoded phenylalanine. In an earlier analysis of around 540 of the donors, sequences lacking an unambiguous match to a single V gene segment were excluded. In an earlier analysis of about 590 of the donors, a V segment was called functional when productive rearrangements were above 56.7%, and segregating when the standard deviation between donors exceeded 5%. A statistical classification framework was developed to diagnose cytomegalovirus status using the catalog of TCR beta chain sequences. V and J gene assignment, in a later analysis, came from comparing TCR nucleotide sequences with IMGT/GENE-DB human TR gene sequences. Using the TCRdist pipeline, a later analysis assigned CDR3 sequences along with most-parsimonious VDJ recombination scenarios. In a later analysis, each TCR beta chain was defined by its CDR3 amino acid sequence together with its V-gene family, and reads without a unique V-gene family were excluded. In a later analysis, 550 to 650 highly shared, low-generation-probability nucleotide sequences were removed to address suspected cross-contamination and a sequencing artifact. A later analysis calculated a clonal expansion index for each public chain from normalized within-repertoire ranks of inferred template counts. Generation probabilities in a later analysis came from a VDJ recombination model fitted to out-of-frame rearrangements, and those results were checked against IGoR. In a later analysis, hypergeometric tests were used to score TCR-TCR, TCR-HLA and TCR-CMV co-occurrence, with a repertoire-size bias correction applied to TCR pairs. To estimate false discovery rates, a later analysis permuted the HLA or CMV assignments 20 times. In a later analysis, co-occurring TCRs were grouped using DBSCAN, and TCRdist sequence similarity was added for clustering within HLA-allele-positive subsets. Co-occurrence clustering excluded repertoires with fewer than 30,000 or more than 120,000 public chains, plus five with anomalous nucleotide sharing. TCRdb took this table from immuneACCESS and kept in-frame rearrangements with V and J called. Such tables lack part of the clones; where checked against another copy, unresolved V genes explain under half of the gap, and the rest is unexplained. V and J calls and clone size come straight from that table; D and trimming were deduced from the DNA. The sample's records list 180,000 or so clones. Of the sample, approximately 0.74% is held by the ten largest clones.

The cohort was made up of approximately 700 healthy bone marrow donors. All cohort members were sampled while nominally healthy, although unrecorded immune exposures were likely present. The donor was CMV seronegative and was included in the group of approximately 350 seronegative cohort members. Every donor gave a peripheral blood sample, and the peripheral blood mononuclear cells from that sample were used for TCR beta sequencing. The Qiagen DNeasy Blood Extraction Kit was used to extract genomic DNA from the blood cell samples. The chain couples TRBV6-5 to TRBJ1-2; a confident D gene designation cannot be given. The sequenced sample was PBMCs. The source is a boy younger than 18 in good health and CMV-seronegative. The nucleotides read TGTGCCAGCAAAACTTCACCTAACTATGGCTACACCTTC. Its protein product is CASKTSPNYGYTF.